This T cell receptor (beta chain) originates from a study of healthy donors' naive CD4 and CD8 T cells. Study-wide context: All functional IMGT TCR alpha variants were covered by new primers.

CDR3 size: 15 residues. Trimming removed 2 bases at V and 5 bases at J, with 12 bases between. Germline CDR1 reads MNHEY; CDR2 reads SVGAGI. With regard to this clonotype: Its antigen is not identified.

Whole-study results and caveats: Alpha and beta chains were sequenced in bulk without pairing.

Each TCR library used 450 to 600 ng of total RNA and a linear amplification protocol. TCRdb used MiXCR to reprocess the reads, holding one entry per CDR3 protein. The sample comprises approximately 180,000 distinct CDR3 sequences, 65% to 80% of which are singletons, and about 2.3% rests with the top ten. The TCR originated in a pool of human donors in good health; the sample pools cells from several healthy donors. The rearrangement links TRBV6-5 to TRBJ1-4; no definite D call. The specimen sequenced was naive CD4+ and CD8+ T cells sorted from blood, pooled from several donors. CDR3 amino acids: CASSYGSAKNEKLFF. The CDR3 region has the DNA TGTGCCAGCAGTTACGGGTCGGCCAAAAATGAAAAACTGTTTTTT.